These 12 T cell receptor beta chains originate from one sample sequenced in a study of shared T cell receptors in the human thymus. Method: immunoSEQ multiplex PCR; TCRdb's copy keeps in-frame clones and lacks some. The profile shows roughly 410,000 clones, approximately 95% of them singletons. Sample: thymocytes. These receptors were taken from a human donor.

This chain uses TRBV6-6 with TRBJ2-7; D might be TRBD1 (5 bases). The germline V and J ends were trimmed by 5 bases and 6 bases, with 14 bases remaining between them. The CDR3 is 13 amino acids. Germline V gene lookup returns CDR1 MNHNY and CDR2 SVGAGI (reference sequence). The CDR3 DNA follows: TGTGCCAGCAGTCCCCCCCAGGGCCTCGAGCAGTACTTC. As protein: CASSPPQGLEQYF.

The V call is TRBV5-1, the J call TRBJ2-4; 9 bases are shared with TRBD1. Trimming removed 1 base from V and 3 bases from J; junction bases left unmatched: 11. CDR1 and CDR2 (germline): SGHRS, YFSETQ. CDR3 size: 18 residues. The CDR3 protein is CASSLSRWDRVDKNIQYF. The CDR3, as DNA: TGCGCCAGCAGCTTGAGTCGGTGGGACAGGGTGGACAAAAACATTCAGTACTTC. Variable domain in full (rest from reference TRBV5-1 and TRBJ2-4): KAGVTQTPRYLIKTRGQQVTLSCSPISGHRSVSWYQQTPGQGLQFLFEYFSETQRNKGNFPGRFSGRQFSNSRSEMNVSTLELGDSALYLCASSLSRWDRVDKNIQYFGAGTRLSVL.

The V call is TRBV28, the J call TRBJ2-1; TRBD2 is a possible D gene (5 bases). The CDR3 is 16 residues long. Between the trimmed V and J ends, which lost 6 bases and 7 bases, there was a span of 22 bases. CDR1 and CDR2 (germline): MDHEN, SYDVKM. CDR3 loop: CASRSAVIEGLNEQFF. The CDR3 DNA reads TGTGCCAGCAGATCGGCGGTCATTGAGGGATTGAATGAGCAGTTCTTC.

This clone was seen just once. This chain links TRBV4-1 with TRBJ2-3, with 14 nucleotides matching TRBD2. CDR1 is MGHRA, CDR2 YSYEKL, per germline. J was trimmed by 3 bases and V by 3 bases; bases with no gene match: 5. This CDR3 spans 17 amino acids. The CDR3: CASSQAGLAGVTDTQYF. The CDR3 region has the DNA TGCGCCAGCAGCCAGGCGGGACTAGCGGGAGTTACAGATACGCAGTATTTT.

The rearrangement uses TRBV29-1 and TRBJ2-3; possible D gene TRBD1, 6 bases. Germline CDR1 is SQVTM and CDR2 is ANQGSEA. Trimming left V 2 bases short and J 2 bases short, with 14 bases between. The CDR3 runs 15 residues. The CDR3: CSVEYTGWATDTQYF. CDR3 in DNA: TGCAGCGTTGAATACACAGGGTGGGCCACAGATACGCAGTATTTT.

This clone was observed a few times. The rearrangement links TRBV13 to TRBJ2-1; 9 positions match TRBD2. CDR1 is PRHDT, CDR2 FYEKMQ, per germline (reference sequence). J gave up 5 bases and V 3 bases, and 8 bases lay outside the gene matches. The CDR3 sequence is 16 residues long. The CDR3, as DNA: TGTGCCAGCAGCTTCTTGCGGGAGGGCTTTGACAATGAGCAGTTCTTC. As protein: CASSFLREGFDNEQFF. The complete variable domain, with remaining parts taken from reference TRBV13 and TRBJ2-1, reads AAGVIQSPRHLIKEKRETATLKCYPIPRHDTVYWYQQGPGQDPQFLISFYEKMQSDKGSIPDRFSAQQFSDYHSELNMSSLELGDSALYFCASSFLREGFDNEQFFGPGTRLTVL.

The rearrangement joins TRBV7-9 to TRBJ2-1; TRBD2 aligns across 11 bases. Trimming removed 5 bases from V and 8 bases from J; junction bases left unmatched: 8. The V gene's germline CDR1 is SEHNR and CDR2 FQNEAQ (reference sequence). This CDR3 is 15 amino acids long. This CDR3 is CASSPTSGTVDEQFF. The CDR3 DNA reads as TGTGCCAGCAGCCCGACTAGCGGGACGGTAGATGAGCAGTTCTTC.

The chain couples TRBV2 to TRBJ1-2; no clear D gene. Per the germline V gene, CDR1 is SNHLY and CDR2 is FYNNEI. V was shortened by 1 base and J by 2 bases, with 5 bases between the two germline ends. The CDR3 spans 13 residues. The CDR3 protein is CASSEGENYGYTF. The CDR3 DNA reads TGTGCCAGCAGTGAAGGGGAGAACTATGGCTACACCTTC.

This rearrangement joins TRBV5-6 to TRBJ2-1; 9 bases are shared with TRBD2. V lost 5 bases, J lost 9 bases, and 12 bases stayed unmatched. CDR1 is SGHDT and CDR2 is YYEEEE in the germline V gene. The CDR3 is made up of 15 amino acids. CDR3 sequence reads: CASRRASGTNREQFF. DNA for the CDR3: TGTGCCAGCAGGCGAGCTAGCGGGACAAATCGTGAGCAGTTCTTC.

The genes are TRBV27 and TRBJ1-5; 8 positions match TRBD1. CDR1 and CDR2 from the germline V gene are MNHEY and SMNVEV (reference sequence). The CDR3 contains 16 residues. Germline trimming cut 5 bases from V and 0 bases from J; bases unmatched to any gene: 6. The CDR3 loop reads CASSPTGVDSNQPQHF. CDR3 coding DNA: TGTGCCAGCAGTCCGACAGGGGTTGATAGCAATCAGCCCCAGCATTTT.

V usage is TRBV6-6 and J usage is TRBJ1-2; 7 bases are a match to TRBD1. Looked up from germline, CDR1 is MNHNY and CDR2 is SVGAGI (reference sequence). V was pared by 5 bases and J by 8 bases, with 11 bases of the junction left unmatched. The CDR3 covers 14 residues. CDR3 in amino acids: CASSPLGQTGGYTF. The CDR3 coding sequence is TGTGCCAGCAGTCCCTTGGGACAGACTGGAGGCTACACCTTC.

This clone occurred once. The CDR3 nucleotides read TGTGCCAGCAGCCCCCTGATCCGGGACAGGGACACCCTAAGCCCCCCGACTGAAGCTTTCTTT. Its protein is CASSPLIRDRDTLSPPTEAFF. The chain links TRBV4-2 to TRBJ1-1; 9 positions match TRBD1. J was trimmed by 5 bases and V by 4 bases; bases with no gene match: 26. This CDR3 spans 21 amino acids. Germline CDR1 LGHNA, CDR2 YNFKEQ.